A selection of T cell receptor beta chains follows, all from one sample in a study of cytomegalovirus exposure and HLA in healthy donors. Using immunoSEQ multiplex PCR, the repertoire was profiled, and TCRdb retains in-frame clones only, with some absent. The profile shows over 200,000 clones, 75% to 80% of them singletons. Sequenced material: PBMCs. Receptors were obtained from a male donor in good health and CMV-seronegative. CDR3s include the opening cysteine and the closing phenylalanine or tryptophan. D genes are given only for firm matches. A row's size may be missing; if present it is once, few, many or a size class.

V	D	J	size	length	CDR3	DNA
TRBV6-5	-	TRBJ1-1	few	13	CASSYGQFSEAFF	TGTGCCAGCAGTTACGGGCAGTTTTCTGAAGCTTTCTTT
TRBV2	TRBD1	TRBJ2-3	-	15	CASSLGTGETDTQYF	TGTGCCAGCAGCCTAGGGACAGGGGAAACAGATACGCAGTATTTT
TRBV28	-	TRBJ2-3	-	13	CASSQTGADTQYF	TGTGCCAGCAGTCAAACAGGAGCAGATACGCAGTATTTT
TRBV6-5	TRBD1	TRBJ1-2	once	14	CASSYGQGEYGYTF	TGTGCCAGCAGTTACGGACAGGGAGAGTATGGCTACACCTTC
TRBV7-2	TRBD2	TRBJ2-1	-	16	CASSLQPGLASNEQFF	TGTGCCAGCAGCTTACAACCGGGACTAGCAAGCAATGAGCAGTTCTTC
TRBV4-2	-	TRBJ2-1	-	12	CASSQEELALFF	TGTGCCAGCAGCCAAGAAGAACTAGCTTTGTTCTTC
TRBV25-1	TRBD1	TRBJ2-7	-	17	CASSVTGGAFSLYEQYF	TGTGCCAGCAGTGTGACAGGGGGTGCTTTTTCGTTATACGAGCAGTACTTC
TRBV10-3	TRBD2	TRBJ2-7	once	15	CAISGTSGSSYEQYF	TGTGCCATCAGTGGGACTAGCGGGAGCTCCTACGAGCAGTACTTC
TRBV7-9	TRBD2	TRBJ2-7	once	14	CASSFLAERYEQYF	TGTGCCAGCAGCTTTCTAGCGGAGCGTTACGAGCAGTACTTC
TRBV30	-	TRBJ2-3	few	14	CAWSVPEGGDTQYF	TGTGCCTGGAGTGTACCAGAAGGAGGAGATACGCAGTATTTT
TRBV5-4	TRBD1	TRBJ2-2	-	15	CASSPGQGTAGELFF	TGTGCCAGCAGCCCCGGACAGGGGACGGCCGGGGAGCTGTTTTTT
TRBV5-1	TRBD1	TRBJ1-5	few	14	CASSPGQGLLPQHF	TGCGCCAGCAGCCCTGGACAGGGGTTGTTGCCCCAGCATTTT
TRBV11-3	TRBD1	TRBJ2-7	-	15	CASSPSRDRDYEQYF	TGTGCCAGCAGCCCATCACGGGACAGGGACTACGAGCAGTACTTC
TRBV29-1	-	TRBJ2-2	few	15	CSVRGVQGPTGELFF	TGCAGCGTTAGGGGGGTACAGGGGCCCACCGGGGAGCTGTTTTTT
TRBV28	-	TRBJ1-5	-	14	CASSLWQNNQPQHF	TGTGCCAGCAGTTTGTGGCAGAACAATCAGCCCCAGCATTTT
TRBV5-1	-	TRBJ1-1	-	14	CASRPGNSNTEAFF	TGCGCCAGCAGACCCGGGAATTCGAACACTGAAGCTTTCTTT
TRBV5-1	-	TRBJ1-4	-	15	CASTRGGASGEKLFF	TGCGCCAGCACCCGAGGGGGGGCCTCGGGGGAAAAACTGTTTTTT
TRBV6-5	TRBD1	TRBJ1-4	-	14	CASSYSEGAEKLFF	TGTGCCAGCAGTTACTCGGAGGGGGCTGAAAAACTGTTTTTT
TRBV7-6	-	TRBJ1-4	-	16	CASSSPGGRTNEKLFF	TGTGCCAGCAGCTCCCCCGGGGGGAGAACTAATGAAAAACTGTTTTTT
TRBV7-9	TRBD1	TRBJ1-5	-	15	CASSPGTGRDQPQHF	TGTGCCAGCAGCCCCGGGACAGGGAGGGATCAGCCCCAGCATTTT
TRBV28	TRBD1	TRBJ1-2	-	15	CASSIDRVTFYGYTF	TGTGCCAGCAGTATAGACAGGGTAACGTTCTATGGCTACACCTTC
TRBV18	-	TRBJ1-2	-	15	CASSPPVTGDYGYTF	TGTGCCAGCTCACCACCGGTGACCGGAGACTATGGCTACACCTTC
TRBV7-9	-	TRBJ2-6	-	17	CASSTQTGSSGANVLTF	TGTGCCAGCAGCACTCAGACAGGATCCTCTGGGGCCAACGTCCTGACTTTC
TRBV28	-	TRBJ2-7	-	15	CASSFEQTSSYEQYF	TGTGCCAGCAGTTTTGAGCAAACTAGCTCCTACGAGCAGTACTTC
TRBV27	TRBD1	TRBJ2-5	few	16	CASSSQRGTGEETQYF	TGTGCCAGCAGTTCACAGAGAGGGACAGGGGAAGAGACCCAGTACTTC
TRBV29-1	-	TRBJ1-4	-	14	CSVNFRAQNEKLFF	TGCAGCGTGAATTTCAGGGCGCAAAATGAAAAACTGTTTTTT
TRBV19	-	TRBJ1-2	-	13	CASGAPDNYGYTF	TGTGCCAGTGGGGCCCCGGACAACTATGGCTACACCTTC
TRBV19	-	TRBJ1-2	-	14	CASTRGVANYGYTF	TGTGCCAGTACCCGGGGGGTGGCCAACTATGGCTACACCTTC
TRBV4-3	-	TRBJ1-2	-	13	CASSQGPLYGYTF	TGCGCCAGCAGCCAAGGTCCCCTCTACGGCTACACCTTC
TRBV7-7	-	TRBJ1-1	-	13	CASSLSGGTEAFF	TGTGCTAGCAGCTTATCCGGTGGCACTGAAGCTTTCTTT
TRBV11-2	-	TRBJ1-6	-	15	CASSLDPSGNSPLHF	TGTGCCAGCAGCTTAGATCCGTCGGGTAATTCACCCCTCCACTTT
TRBV2	TRBD1	TRBJ1-5	-	15	CASSAGRGSNQPQHF	TGTGCCAGCAGTGCTGGCAGGGGGAGCAATCAGCCCCAGCATTTT